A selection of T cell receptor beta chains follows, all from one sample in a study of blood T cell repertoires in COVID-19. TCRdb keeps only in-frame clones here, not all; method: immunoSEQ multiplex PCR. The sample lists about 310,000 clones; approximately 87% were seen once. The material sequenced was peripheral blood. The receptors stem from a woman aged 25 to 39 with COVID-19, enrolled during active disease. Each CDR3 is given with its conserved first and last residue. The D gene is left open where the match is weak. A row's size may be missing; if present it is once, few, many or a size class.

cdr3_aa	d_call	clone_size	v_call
CSVDAGDDYEQYF	TRBD2	NA	TRBV29-1
CASCHGTVNSPLHF	TRBD1	NA	TRBV7-2
CASSLDSLNTEAFF	NA	NA	TRBV27
CASSLALAGADTQYF	TRBD2	NA	TRBV5-4
CASSLAGTNPTNEQFF	NA	NA	TRBV11-2
CASSPAFETASTDTQYF	NA	NA	TRBV5-1
CASRSPGQGFYEQYF	TRBD1	few	TRBV28
CASSRGQDSNYGYTF	TRBD1	NA	TRBV3-1/TRBV3-2
CASSPTGSVADTQYF	NA	once	TRBV18
CASSVGQGHEKLFF	NA	NA	TRBV2
CAISSGGSANEQFF	TRBD2	NA	TRBV10-3
CASSFDASGLYGYTF	NA	NA	TRBV7-9
CASSLQGQNNQPQHF	NA	NA	TRBV19
CASRTGQSSYNEQFF	TRBD1	NA	TRBV19
CASSRPGTSGSMETQYF	TRBD2	once	TRBV7-9
CASSQTGTGKYF	TRBD1	NA	TRBV27
CASSQLGQDFNYGYTF	TRBD1	NA	TRBV4-2
CASSNRDIYGYTF	NA	once	TRBV19
CASSYRVRGSTEAFF	NA	NA	TRBV6-5
CASSSDTEAFF	NA	NA	TRBV9
CASSQEGGGNSYNEQFF	NA	NA	TRBV3-1/TRBV3-2
CASSLQGTTPRETQYF	NA	NA	TRBV7-3
CASSLSRGTGELFF	TRBD1	NA	TRBV11-2
CASSVAGTRSQETQYF	NA	NA	TRBV9
CASSIRTGNQPQHF	TRBD1	NA	TRBV19
CASSDTGWIYEQYF	NA	NA	TRBV6-1
CASNRTNMPYF	NA	NA	TRBV21-1
CASSLGLAGIGELFF	TRBD2	NA	TRBV5-1
CASSLAAGDSYNEQFF	TRBD2	NA	TRBV7-6
CATSWGLGEGETQYF	TRBD2	few	TRBV15
CASSLRPGQTNEKLFF	TRBD1	NA	TRBV7-2
CASGYSLAGGNTGELFF	TRBD2	NA	TRBV9
CASSQAGVTGELFF	TRBD2	NA	TRBV19
CASSIVTPDSTGELFF	NA	NA	TRBV19
CASSLPRAPYEQYF	NA	NA	TRBV28
CASTGQGRQPQHF	TRBD1	NA	TRBV12-3/TRBV12-4
CAWSAGRGIQNEQFF	NA	once	TRBV30
CASSLGQGVSGEQYF	TRBD1	NA	TRBV11-3
CASSEAASYYEQYF	NA	NA	TRBV2
CASSSTRNTEAFF	NA	NA	TRBV12-3/TRBV12-4
CASSPTTGTASYEQYF	TRBD1	once	TRBV11-2